This paragraph covers one TCR beta chain sequence. No antigen is known for it. Clones were read by immunoSEQ multiplex PCR, and TCRdb kept only the in-frame ones, dropping some. The profile shows about 110,000 clones, approximately 90% of them singletons. This record comes from a study of OX40 agonist ivuxolimab in advanced cancers. Broader study findings: Both CD4+ and CD8+ T cell populations in blood had undergone clonal expansion by week 6 at 0.1 to 3.0 mg/kg.

Trimming took 1 base from V and 6 from J; bases not matched to a gene: 3. This CDR3 region has 13 residues. Germline lookup yields CDR1 LGHNA and CDR2 YNFKEQ. Individuals having autoimmune disease history or systemic immunosuppression were not enrolled. The chain employs TRBV4-2 and TRBJ2-7, with 7 bases that match TRBD1. The specimen was CD4+ or CD8+ T cells sorted from blood, collected in a trial of the OX40 agonist ivuxolimab. The source of this sequence is an adult with an advanced solid tumor such as melanoma, head and neck, liver or kidney cancer. Here the CDR3 reads CASSQAGQLEQYF. The CDR3 DNA follows: TGTGCCAGCAGCCAAGCGGGACAGCTCGAGCAGTACTTC.